This T cell receptor (beta chain) was identified during a study of T cells in Graves' hyperthyroidism and ophthalmopathy. Whole-study results and caveats: In simple terms, a model built on 13 V-J features told ophthalmopathy apart from stable hyperthyroidism. The model forecast ophthalmopathy, anticipating it by a median around 6.5 months before onset.

CDR1 is KGHDR, CDR2 SFDVKD, per germline. The CDR3 runs to 13 residues. Between the trimmed V and J ends, which lost 2 bases and 2 bases, there was a span of 5 bases. Amplified TCR beta CDR3 regions came from RNA transcripts. Using the HTBI primer set, a first-round RT-PCR was run on the TCR CDR3. One entry per CDR3 protein results from TCRdb running MiXCR on the multiplex PCR reads. The profile covers around 500,000 distinct CDR3 sequences, with roughly an eighth appearing a single time and roughly 17% taken by the ten largest. This clonotype was found many times. Antigen unknown. The study left out patients who had uncontrolled infection, other autoimmune disease, pregnancy or lactation. Every diagnosis used clinical symptoms, serum thyroxine and TRAb, thyroid ultrasound and orbital computed tomography.

Specimen: blood. This chain links TRBV24-1 with TRBJ2-5; D call uncertain. The clonotype comes from a woman aged 18-30 years with Graves' hyperthyroidism. Here the CDR3 DNA reads TGTGCCACCAGTGATTCAGAGCAAGAGACCCAGTACTTC. It is translated as CATSDSEQETQYF.